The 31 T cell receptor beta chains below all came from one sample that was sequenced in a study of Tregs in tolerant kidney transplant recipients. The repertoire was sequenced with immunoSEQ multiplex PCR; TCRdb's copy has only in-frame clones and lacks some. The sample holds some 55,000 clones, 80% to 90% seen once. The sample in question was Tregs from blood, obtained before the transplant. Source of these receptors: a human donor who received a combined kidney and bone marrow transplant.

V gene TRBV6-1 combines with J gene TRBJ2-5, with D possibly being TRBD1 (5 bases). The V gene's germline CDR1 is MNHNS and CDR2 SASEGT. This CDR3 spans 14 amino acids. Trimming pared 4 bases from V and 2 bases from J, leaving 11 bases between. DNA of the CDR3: TGTGCCAGCAGTGCCCTAGGGGTGCAAGAGACCCAGTACTTC. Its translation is CASSALGVQETQYF.

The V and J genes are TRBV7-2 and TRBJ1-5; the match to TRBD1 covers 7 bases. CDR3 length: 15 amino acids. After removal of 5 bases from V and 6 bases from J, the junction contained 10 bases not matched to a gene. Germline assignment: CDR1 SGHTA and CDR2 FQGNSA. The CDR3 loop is CASSGGGRDSQPQHF. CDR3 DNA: TGTGCCAGCAGCGGCGGGGGAAGGGACAGTCAGCCCCAGCATTTT.

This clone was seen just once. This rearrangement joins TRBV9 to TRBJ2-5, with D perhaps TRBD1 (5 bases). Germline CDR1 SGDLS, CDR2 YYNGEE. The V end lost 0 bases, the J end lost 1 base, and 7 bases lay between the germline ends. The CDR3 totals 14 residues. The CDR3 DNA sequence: TGTGCCAGCAGCGTAGGCAGGGCCCAAGAGACCCAGTACTTC. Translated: CASSVGRAQETQYF.

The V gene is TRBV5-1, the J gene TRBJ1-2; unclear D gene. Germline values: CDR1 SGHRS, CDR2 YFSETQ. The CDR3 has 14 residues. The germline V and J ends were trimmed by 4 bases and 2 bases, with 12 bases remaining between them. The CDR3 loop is CASSGGHANYGYTF. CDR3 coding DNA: TGCGCCAGCAGCGGTGGCCACGCGAACTATGGCTACACCTTC.

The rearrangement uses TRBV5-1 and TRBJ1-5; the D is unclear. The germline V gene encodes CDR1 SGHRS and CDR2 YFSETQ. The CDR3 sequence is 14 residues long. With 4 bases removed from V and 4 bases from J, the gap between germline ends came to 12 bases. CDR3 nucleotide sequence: TGCGCCAGCAGCATTGACGGGGTTAATCAGCCCCAGCATTTT. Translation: CASSIDGVNQPQHF. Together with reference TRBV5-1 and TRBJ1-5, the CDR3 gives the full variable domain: KAGVTQTPRYLIKTRGQQVTLSCSPISGHRSVSWYQQTPGQGLQFLFEYFSETQRNKGNFPGRFSGRQFSNSRSEMNVSTLELGDSALYLCASSIDGVNQPQHFGDGTRLSIL.

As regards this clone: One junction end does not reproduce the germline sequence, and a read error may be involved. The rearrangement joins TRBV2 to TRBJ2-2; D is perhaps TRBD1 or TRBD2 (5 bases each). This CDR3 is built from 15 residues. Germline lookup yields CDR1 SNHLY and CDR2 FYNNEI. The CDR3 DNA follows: TGTGCCAGCACCCTGGGACGCCCGAATACCGGGGAGCTGTTTTTT. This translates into CASTLGRPNTGELFF. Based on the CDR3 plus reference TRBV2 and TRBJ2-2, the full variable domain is EPEVTQTPSHQVTQMGQEVILRCVPISNHLYFYWYRQILGQKVEFLVSFYNNEISEKSEIFDDQFSVERPDGSNFTLKIRSTKLEDSAMYFCASTLGRPNTGELFFGEGSRLTVL.

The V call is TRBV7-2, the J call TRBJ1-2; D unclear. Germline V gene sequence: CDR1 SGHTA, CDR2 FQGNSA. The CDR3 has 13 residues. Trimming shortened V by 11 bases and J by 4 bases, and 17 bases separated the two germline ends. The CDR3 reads CAVESSQPYGYTF. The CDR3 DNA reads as TGTGCCGTGGAGAGCAGTCAACCCTATGGCTACACCTTC.

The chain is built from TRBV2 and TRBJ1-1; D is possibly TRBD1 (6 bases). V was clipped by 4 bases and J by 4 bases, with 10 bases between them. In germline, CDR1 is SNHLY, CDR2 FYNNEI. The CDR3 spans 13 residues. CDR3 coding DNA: TGTGCCAGCAGTGTCAGGGGCGGCACTGAAGCTTTCTTT. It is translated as CASSVRGGTEAFF. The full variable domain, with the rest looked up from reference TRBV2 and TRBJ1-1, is EPEVTQTPSHQVTQMGQEVILRCVPISNHLYFYWYRQILGQKVEFLVSFYNNEISEKSEIFDDQFSVERPDGSNFTLKIRSTKLEDSAMYFCASSVRGGTEAFFGQGTRLTVV.

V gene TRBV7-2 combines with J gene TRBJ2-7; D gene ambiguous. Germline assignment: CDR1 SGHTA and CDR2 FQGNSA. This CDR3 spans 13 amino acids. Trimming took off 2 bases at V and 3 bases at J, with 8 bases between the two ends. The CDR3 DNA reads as TGTGCCAGCAGCTTACCAGGCTACTACGAGCAGTACTTC. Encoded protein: CASSLPGYYEQYF.

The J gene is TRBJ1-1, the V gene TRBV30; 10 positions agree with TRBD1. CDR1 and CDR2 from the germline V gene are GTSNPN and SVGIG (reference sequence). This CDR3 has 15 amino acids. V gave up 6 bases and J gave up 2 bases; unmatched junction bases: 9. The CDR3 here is CACHGQGGTNTEAFF. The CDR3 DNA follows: TGTGCCTGCCACGGACAGGGGGGGACAAACACTGAAGCTTTCTTT.

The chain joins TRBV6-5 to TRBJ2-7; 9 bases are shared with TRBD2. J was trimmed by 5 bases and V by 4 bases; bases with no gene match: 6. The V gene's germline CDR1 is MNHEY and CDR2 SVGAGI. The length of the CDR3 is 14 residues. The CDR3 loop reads CASSSLAGRDEQYF. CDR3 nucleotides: TGTGCCAGCAGTTCGCTAGCGGGGCGGGACGAGCAGTACTTC.

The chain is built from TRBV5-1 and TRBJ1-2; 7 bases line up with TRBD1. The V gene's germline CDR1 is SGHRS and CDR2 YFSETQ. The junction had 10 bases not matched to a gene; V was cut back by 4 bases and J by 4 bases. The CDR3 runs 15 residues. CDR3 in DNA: TGCGCCAGCAGCCTGGCGGAGGGGGCAGGCTATGGCTACACCTTC. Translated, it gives CASSLAEGAGYGYTF.

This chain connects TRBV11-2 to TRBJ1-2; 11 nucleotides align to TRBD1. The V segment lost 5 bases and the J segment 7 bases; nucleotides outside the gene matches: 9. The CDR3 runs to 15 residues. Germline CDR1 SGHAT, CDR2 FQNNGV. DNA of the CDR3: TGTGCCAGCAGCCCCCGGGACAGGGGGTCCTCTGGCTACACCTTC. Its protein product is CASSPRDRGSSGYTF.

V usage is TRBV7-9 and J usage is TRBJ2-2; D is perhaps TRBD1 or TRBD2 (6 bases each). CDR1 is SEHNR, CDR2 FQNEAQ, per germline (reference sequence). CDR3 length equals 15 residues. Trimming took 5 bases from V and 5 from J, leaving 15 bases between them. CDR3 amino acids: CASSVTGAPTGELFF. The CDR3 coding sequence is TGTGCCAGCAGCGTGACGGGGGCTCCGACCGGGGAGCTGTTTTTT.

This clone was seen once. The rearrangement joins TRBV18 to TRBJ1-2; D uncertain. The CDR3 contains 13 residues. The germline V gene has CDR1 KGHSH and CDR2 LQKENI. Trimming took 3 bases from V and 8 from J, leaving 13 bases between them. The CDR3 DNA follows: TGTGCCAGCTCACCCGACTCCCGTGGGGGCTACACCTTC. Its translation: CASSPDSRGGYTF.

The DNA of the CDR3 is TGCGCCAGCAGCCAAGTGGACAGGGTTAGGAATCAGCCCCAGCATTTT. Its translation: CASSQVDRVRNQPQHF. The chain links TRBV4-3 to TRBJ1-5, with TRBD1 matching 8 bases. Germline V gene data show CDR1 as LGHNA and CDR2 as YSLEER. The J segment lost 4 bases and the V segment lost 1 base, leaving 6 bases of the junction unmatched. This CDR3 is 16 amino acids long.

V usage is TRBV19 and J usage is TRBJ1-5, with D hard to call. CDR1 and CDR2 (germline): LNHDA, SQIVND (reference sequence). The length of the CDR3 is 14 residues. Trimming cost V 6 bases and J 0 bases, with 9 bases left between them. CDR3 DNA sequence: TGTGCCAGTAGCCCGGTGAATAGCAATCAGCCCCAGCATTTT. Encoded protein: CASSPVNSNQPQHF.

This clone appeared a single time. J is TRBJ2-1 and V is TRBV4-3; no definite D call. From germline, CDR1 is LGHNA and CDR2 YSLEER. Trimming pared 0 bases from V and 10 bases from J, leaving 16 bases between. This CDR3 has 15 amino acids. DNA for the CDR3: TGCGCCAGCAGCCAAGACCCCTATTACGCCCCGGAGCAGTTCTTC. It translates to CASSQDPYYAPEQFF.

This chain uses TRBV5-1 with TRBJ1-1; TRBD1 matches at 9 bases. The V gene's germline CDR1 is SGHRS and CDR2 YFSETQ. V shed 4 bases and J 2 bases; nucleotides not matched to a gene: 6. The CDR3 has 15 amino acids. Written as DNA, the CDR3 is TGCGCCAGCAGCCCACTACAGGGGGCCAACACTGAAGCTTTCTTT. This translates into CASSPLQGANTEAFF.

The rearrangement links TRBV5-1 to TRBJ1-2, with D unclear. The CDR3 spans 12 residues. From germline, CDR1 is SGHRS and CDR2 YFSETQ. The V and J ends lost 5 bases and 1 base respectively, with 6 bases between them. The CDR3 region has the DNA TGCGCCAGCAGTGGCAGTAACTATGGCTACACCTTC. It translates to CASSGSNYGYTF.

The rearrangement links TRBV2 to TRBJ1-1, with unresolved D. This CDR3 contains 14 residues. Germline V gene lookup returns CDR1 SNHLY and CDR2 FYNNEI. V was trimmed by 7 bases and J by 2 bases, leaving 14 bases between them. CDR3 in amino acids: CASKVEELNTEAFF. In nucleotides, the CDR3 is TGTGCCAGCAAGGTGGAGGAACTAAACACTGAAGCTTTCTTT. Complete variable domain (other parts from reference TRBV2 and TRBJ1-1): EPEVTQTPSHQVTQMGQEVILRCVPISNHLYFYWYRQILGQKVEFLVSFYNNEISEKSEIFDDQFSVERPDGSNFTLKIRSTKLEDSAMYFCASKVEELNTEAFFGQGTRLTVV.

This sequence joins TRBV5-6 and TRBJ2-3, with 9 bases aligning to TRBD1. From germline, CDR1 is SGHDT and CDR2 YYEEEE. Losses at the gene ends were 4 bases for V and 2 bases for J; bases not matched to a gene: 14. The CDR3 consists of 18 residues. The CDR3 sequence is CASSKPLVGTGFTDTQYF. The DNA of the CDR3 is TGTGCCAGCAGCAAACCACTTGTCGGGACAGGGTTCACAGATACGCAGTATTTT.

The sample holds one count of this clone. CDR3 residues: CASSEGSTRTDTQYF. The CDR3 region has the DNA TGTGCCAGCAGTGAAGGGTCTACCCGCACAGATACGCAGTATTTT. The rearrangement uses TRBV6-1 and TRBJ2-3; no firm D call. Trimming removed 1 base at V and 1 base at J, with 9 bases between. CDR1 is MNHNS, CDR2 SASEGT, per germline. The CDR3 consists of 15 residues.

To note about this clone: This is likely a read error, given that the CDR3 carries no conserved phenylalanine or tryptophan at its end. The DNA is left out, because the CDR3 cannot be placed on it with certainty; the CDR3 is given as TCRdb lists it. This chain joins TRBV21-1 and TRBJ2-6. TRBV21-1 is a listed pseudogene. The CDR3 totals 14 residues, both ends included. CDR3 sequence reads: CASSKVRGWGSFWC.

CDR3 sequence: CASSPERGVYEQYF. CDR3 in DNA: TGCGCCAGCAGCCCCGAGCGGGGGGTCTACGAGCAGTACTTC. This chain links TRBV5-1 with TRBJ2-5; TRBD2 matches 9 bases. The J call is in doubt because the DNA end fits TRBJ2-7 better. CDR3 length: 14 amino acids. Germline V gene lookup returns CDR1 SGHRS and CDR2 YFSETQ.

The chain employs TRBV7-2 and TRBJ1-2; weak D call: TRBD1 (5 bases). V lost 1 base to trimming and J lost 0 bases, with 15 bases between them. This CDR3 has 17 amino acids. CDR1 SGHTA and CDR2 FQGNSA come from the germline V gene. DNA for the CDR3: TGTGCCAGCAGCTTAGGTGTCGGGACGAGAGCTAACTATGGCTACACCTTC. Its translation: CASSLGVGTRANYGYTF.

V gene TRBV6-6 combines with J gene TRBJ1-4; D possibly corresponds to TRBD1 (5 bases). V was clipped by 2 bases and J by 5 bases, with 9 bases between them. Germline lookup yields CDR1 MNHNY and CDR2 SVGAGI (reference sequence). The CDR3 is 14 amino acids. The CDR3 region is CASSYVGGNEKLFF. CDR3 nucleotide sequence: TGTGCCAGCAGTTACGTCGGGGGGAATGAAAAACTGTTTTTT.

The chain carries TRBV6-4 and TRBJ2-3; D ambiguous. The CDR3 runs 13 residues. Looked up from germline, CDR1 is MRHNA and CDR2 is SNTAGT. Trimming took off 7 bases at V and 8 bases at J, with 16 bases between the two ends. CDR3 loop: CASTERPGSTQYF. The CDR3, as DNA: TGTGCCAGCACTGAGAGGCCAGGCTCTACGCAGTATTTT.

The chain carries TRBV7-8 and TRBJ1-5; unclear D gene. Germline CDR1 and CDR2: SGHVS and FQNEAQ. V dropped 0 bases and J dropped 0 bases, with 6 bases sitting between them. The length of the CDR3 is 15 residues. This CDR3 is CASSLAAHSNQPQHF. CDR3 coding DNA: TGTGCCAGCAGCTTAGCGGCACATAGCAATCAGCCCCAGCATTTT.

The CDR3 DNA sequence: TGCGCCAGCAGCTTGGTGGTCGGCTTGGGCTATGGCTACACCTTC. The encoded protein is CASSLVVGLGYGYTF. The chain joins TRBV5-1 to TRBJ1-2, with unresolved D. The CDR3 has 15 residues. The V gene's germline CDR1 is SGHRS and CDR2 YFSETQ. Trimming stripped 0 bases from V and 4 bases from J, with 13 bases between.

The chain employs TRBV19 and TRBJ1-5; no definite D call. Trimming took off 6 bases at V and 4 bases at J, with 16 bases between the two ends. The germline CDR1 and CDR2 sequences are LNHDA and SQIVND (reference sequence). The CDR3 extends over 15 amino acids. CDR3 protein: CASSQSSSGNQPQHF. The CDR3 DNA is TGTGCCAGTAGCCAATCGAGCTCGGGGAATCAGCCCCAGCATTTT. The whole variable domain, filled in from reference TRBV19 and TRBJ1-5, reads DGGITQSPKYLFRKEGQNVTLSCEQNLNHDAMYWYRQDPGQGLRLIYYSQIVNDFQKGDIAEGYSVSREKKESFPLTVTSAQKNPTAFYLCASSQSSSGNQPQHFGDGTRLSIL.